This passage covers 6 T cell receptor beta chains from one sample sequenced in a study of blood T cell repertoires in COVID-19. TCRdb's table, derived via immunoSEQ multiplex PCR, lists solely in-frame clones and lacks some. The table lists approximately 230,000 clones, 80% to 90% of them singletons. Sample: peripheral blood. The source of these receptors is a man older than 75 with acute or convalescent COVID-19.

CDR3 coding DNA: TGTGCCAGCAGTTTATTGACAGGGGGCCCTAACTATGGCTACACCTTC. It is translated as CASSLLTGGPNYGYTF. The chain combines TRBV28 with TRBJ1-2; 10 bases are a match to TRBD1. With 1 base clipped from V and 0 bases from J, the junction kept 2 bases outside the gene matches. CDR1 is MDHEN and CDR2 is SYDVKM in the germline V gene. This CDR3 has 16 amino acids.

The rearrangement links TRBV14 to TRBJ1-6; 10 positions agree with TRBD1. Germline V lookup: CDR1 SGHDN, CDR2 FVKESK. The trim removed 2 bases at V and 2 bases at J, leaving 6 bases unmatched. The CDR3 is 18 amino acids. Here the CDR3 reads CASSQFPTGGPYNSPLHF. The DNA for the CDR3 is TGTGCCAGCAGCCAATTCCCGACAGGGGGCCCCTATAATTCACCCCTCCACTTT.

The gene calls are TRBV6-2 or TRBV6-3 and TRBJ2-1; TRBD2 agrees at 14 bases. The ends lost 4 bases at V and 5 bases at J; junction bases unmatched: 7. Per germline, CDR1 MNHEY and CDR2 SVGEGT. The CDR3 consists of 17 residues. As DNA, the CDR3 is TGTGCCAGCAGTTCGGCGGGACTAGCGGGAGTTAACAATGAGCAGTTCTTC. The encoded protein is CASSSAGLAGVNNEQFF.

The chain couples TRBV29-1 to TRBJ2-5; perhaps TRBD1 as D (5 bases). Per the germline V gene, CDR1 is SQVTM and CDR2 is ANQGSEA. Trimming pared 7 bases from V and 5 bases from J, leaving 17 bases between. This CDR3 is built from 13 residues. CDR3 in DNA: TGCAGCGCTCGACCGGACATTCGGGAGACCCAGTACTTC. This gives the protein CSARPDIRETQYF.

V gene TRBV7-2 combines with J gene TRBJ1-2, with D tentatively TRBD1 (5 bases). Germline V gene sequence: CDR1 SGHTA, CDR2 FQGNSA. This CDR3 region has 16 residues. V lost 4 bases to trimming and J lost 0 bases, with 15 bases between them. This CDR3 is CASSYQTDLTNYGYTF. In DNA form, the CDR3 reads TGTGCCAGCAGCTACCAGACAGACCTTACTAACTATGGCTACACCTTC.

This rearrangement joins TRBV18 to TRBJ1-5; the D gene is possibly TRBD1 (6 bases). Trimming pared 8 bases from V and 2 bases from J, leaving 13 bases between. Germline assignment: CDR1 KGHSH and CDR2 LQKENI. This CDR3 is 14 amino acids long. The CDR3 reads CASAQGSGNQPQHF. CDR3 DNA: TGTGCCAGCGCTCAGGGGTCGGGCAATCAGCCCCAGCATTTT.